This note documents a single T cell receptor beta chain sequence. Its antigen remains unknown. RNA was extracted and reverse transcribed into cDNA as the sequencing template. The repertoire was sequenced with immunoSEQ multiplex PCR; TCRdb's copy has only in-frame clones and lacks some. This table has 150,000 to 200,000 clones, over 45% appearing once. Per germline, CDR1 MGHRA and CDR2 YSYEKL. The CDR3 spans 14 residues. With 1 base removed from V and 5 bases from J, the gap between germline ends came to 11 bases. The record originates from a study of CD8+ T cells in alopecia areata. Points from the study as a whole: Numerous clones, expanded in lesions, remained in scalp and blood during tofacitinib.

Treatment here: oral pan-JAK inhibitor, 5-10 mg twice daily. Investigators sorted PBMCs to obtain both CD4+ and CD8+ T cells. Material: CD4+ T cells sorted from blood, obtained at week 24, from a patient treated with tofacitinib. The receptor's source is a human donor with alopecia areata. The chain links TRBV4-1 to TRBJ2-5; no clear D gene. The CDR3 region has the DNA TGCGCCAGCAGCCAAGTTGGCAGATCGGAGACCCAGTACTTC. It encodes CASSQVGRSETQYF.